Listed below are T cell receptor beta chains from one sample, sequenced in a study of CD8+ T cells in alopecia areata. Profiling relied on immunoSEQ multiplex PCR, and the TCRdb table lists in-frame clones only, not all of them. The data show roughly 190,000 clones, under 80% seen once. Specimen: CD4+ T cells sorted from blood, collected around week 50, from a patient treated with tofacitinib. The receptors were gathered from a human donor with alopecia areata. The CDR3 runs from the conserved cysteine through the conserved F or W. Each record gives: J gene, D gene, V gene, clone size, CDR3 DNA, CDR3 protein. The D gene is left open where the match is weak. Clone size is not always given. Where it is, it says once, few, many or a class for expanded clones.

J gene: TRBJ1-6
D gene: TRBD1
V gene: TRBV16
clone size: .
CDR3 DNA: TGTGCCAGCAGCCGGGACAGGTATAATTCACCCCTCCACTTT
CDR3 protein: CASSRDRYNSPLHF

J gene: TRBJ2-3
D gene: .
V gene: TRBV7-8
clone size: .
CDR3 DNA: TGTGCCAGCAGCTTAGTAGTGGGGGCTGATACGCAGTATTTT
CDR3 protein: CASSLVVGADTQYF

J gene: TRBJ2-7
D gene: .
V gene: TRBV4-1
clone size: .
CDR3 DNA: TGCGCCAGCAGCCAAGCAACAGGGACTACGGAGCAGTACTTC
CDR3 protein: CASSQATGTTEQYF

J gene: TRBJ2-3
D gene: TRBD2
V gene: TRBV2
clone size: .
CDR3 DNA: TGTGCCAGCAGTCCCCTCGGGACTAGCGGGGGCCGCACAGATACGCAGTATTTT
CDR3 protein: CASSPLGTSGGRTDTQYF

J gene: TRBJ1-2
D gene: .
V gene: TRBV27
clone size: .
CDR3 DNA: TGTGCCAGCAGCGGGGGCTATGGCTACACCTTC
CDR3 protein: CASSGGYGYTF

J gene: TRBJ1-3
D gene: .
V gene: TRBV9
clone size: .
CDR3 DNA: TGTGCCAGCAGCGCTCTCTTGGGAGGTCCCTTCTCTGGAAACACCATATATTTT
CDR3 protein: CASSALLGGPFSGNTIYF

J gene: TRBJ1-1
D gene: .
V gene: TRBV29-1
clone size: .
CDR3 DNA: TGCAGCGTTGCTACAGGACCCACTGAAGCTTTCTTT
CDR3 protein: CSVATGPTEAFF

J gene: TRBJ2-3
D gene: .
V gene: TRBV30
clone size: .
CDR3 DNA: TGTGCCTGGAGTCAGGGTCCAGATACGCAGTATTTT
CDR3 protein: CAWSQGPDTQYF

J gene: TRBJ2-3
D gene: .
V gene: TRBV9
clone size: many
CDR3 DNA: TGTGCCAGCAGCGTAGGGACGGTTAGCACAGATACGCAGTATTTT
CDR3 protein: CASSVGTVSTDTQYF

J gene: TRBJ2-4
D gene: .
V gene: TRBV11-2
clone size: .
CDR3 DNA: TGTGCCAGCAGCCCCTCCAGGGTAACGGACATTCAGTACTTC
CDR3 protein: CASSPSRVTDIQYF

J gene: TRBJ2-7
D gene: .
V gene: TRBV18
clone size: .
CDR3 DNA: TGTGCCAGCTCACCAAGCATGGGTGCAGCTCCCTACGAGCAGTACTTC
CDR3 protein: CASSPSMGAAPYEQYF

J gene: TRBJ2-1
D gene: TRBD1
V gene: TRBV11-2
clone size: few
CDR3 DNA: TGTGCCAGCAGCCAGGGGGTCAACAATGAGCAGTTCTTC
CDR3 protein: CASSQGVNNEQFF

J gene: TRBJ2-1
D gene: TRBD2
V gene: TRBV19
clone size: few
CDR3 DNA: TGTGCCAGTAGTATAGGGGGGGGTAGGAACAATGAGCAGTTCTTC
CDR3 protein: CASSIGGGRNNEQFF

J gene: TRBJ2-1
D gene: TRBD2
V gene: TRBV9
clone size: .
CDR3 DNA: TGTGCCAGCAGCGTAGAACCTAGCGGGGGACCTAAGCAGTTCTTC
CDR3 protein: CASSVEPSGGPKQFF

J gene: TRBJ2-1
D gene: .
V gene: TRBV7-2
clone size: .
CDR3 DNA: TGTGCCAGCAGCTTGGAACGCATAACCTACAATGAGCAGTTCTTC
CDR3 protein: CASSLERITYNEQFF

J gene: TRBJ2-3
D gene: .
V gene: TRBV9
clone size: .
CDR3 DNA: TGTGCCAGCAGCGGGAGTCTGGGGGGCAGGTTGTTGGAAGATACGCAGTATTTT
CDR3 protein: CASSGSLGGRLLEDTQYF

J gene: TRBJ2-1
D gene: TRBD2
V gene: TRBV30
clone size: .
CDR3 DNA: TGTGCCTGGAGTGTTGGTCTAGCGGGGGACAATGAGCAGTTCTTC
CDR3 protein: CAWSVGLAGDNEQFF

J gene: TRBJ2-7
D gene: TRBD1
V gene: TRBV25-1
clone size: few
CDR3 DNA: TGTGCCAGCAAGGGGACAGGACCGGGCGAGCAGTACTTC
CDR3 protein: CASKGTGPGEQYF

J gene: TRBJ1-5
D gene: TRBD1
V gene: TRBV28
clone size: .
CDR3 DNA: TGTGCCAGCAGTTTATACTCCATAGGACAGGGCGGGGGCAATCAGCCCCAGCATTTT
CDR3 protein: CASSLYSIGQGGGNQPQHF

J gene: TRBJ1-2
D gene: TRBD1
V gene: TRBV29-1
clone size: .
CDR3 DNA: TGCAGCGTTGAAATCCGGGACAGGCTTTTGAATGGCTACACCTTC
CDR3 protein: CSVEIRDRLLNGYTF

J gene: TRBJ2-7
D gene: .
V gene: TRBV6-1
clone size: .
CDR3 DNA: TGTGCCAGCAGTGTTGGGGTCAACGAGCAGTACTTC
CDR3 protein: CASSVGVNEQYF

J gene: TRBJ2-5
D gene: .
V gene: TRBV15
clone size: .
CDR3 DNA: TGTGCCACCAGCAGAGCCATGGAGACCCAGTACTTC
CDR3 protein: CATSRAMETQYF

J gene: TRBJ2-1
D gene: .
V gene: TRBV29-1
clone size: .
CDR3 DNA: TGCAGCGTTCTGTCTTCGGAGGGGCAGTTCTTC
CDR3 protein: CSVLSSEGQFF

J gene: TRBJ2-3
D gene: .
V gene: TRBV5-1
clone size: .
CDR3 DNA: TGCGCCAGCAGCCCAAGGGGGGGGACGGACTTGGGCACAGATACGCAGTATTTT
CDR3 protein: CASSPRGGTDLGTDTQYF

J gene: TRBJ1-2
D gene: .
V gene: TRBV7-9
clone size: .
CDR3 DNA: TGTGCCAGCAGCTTTGGATATGGCTACACCTTC
CDR3 protein: CASSFGYGYTF

J gene: TRBJ2-1
D gene: TRBD1
V gene: TRBV28
clone size: .
CDR3 DNA: TGTGCCAGCAAGGGGGCAGTCCGCAATGAGCAGTTCTTC
CDR3 protein: CASKGAVRNEQFF

J gene: TRBJ2-1
D gene: .
V gene: TRBV5-1
clone size: .
CDR3 DNA: TGCGCCAGCAGCACGAGTCACAATGAGCAGTTCTTC
CDR3 protein: CASSTSHNEQFF

J gene: TRBJ1-1
D gene: .
V gene: TRBV5-1
clone size: .
CDR3 DNA: TGCGCCAGCACTCCCGGGGACCTTCGAACTGAAGCTTTCTTT
CDR3 protein: CASTPGDLRTEAFF

J gene: TRBJ1-5
D gene: .
V gene: TRBV19
clone size: .
CDR3 DNA: TGTGCCAGTAGCACCAAAGGGACCTATAGCAATCAGCCCCAGCATTTT
CDR3 protein: CASSTKGTYSNQPQHF

J gene: TRBJ2-5
D gene: .
V gene: TRBV29-1
clone size: .
CDR3 DNA: TGCAGCGTTGCCCCCAGGGTGGGAGAGACCCAGTACTTC
CDR3 protein: CSVAPRVGETQYF

J gene: TRBJ2-5
D gene: TRBD1
V gene: TRBV29-1
clone size: once
CDR3 DNA: TGCAGCGTTGATAGGTTGGGACAGGGGGCGAAAGAGACCCAGTACTTC
CDR3 protein: CSVDRLGQGAKETQYF

J gene: TRBJ1-2
D gene: TRBD1
V gene: TRBV6-6
clone size: .
CDR3 DNA: TGTGCCAGCAAGACAGGGTATGGCTACACCTTC
CDR3 protein: CASKTGYGYTF

J gene: TRBJ2-2
D gene: .
V gene: TRBV5-1
clone size: .
CDR3 DNA: TGCGCCAGCACCCAGTCTGAGGGGCACGGGGAGCTGTTTTTT
CDR3 protein: CASTQSEGHGELFF

J gene: TRBJ2-5
D gene: .
V gene: TRBV5-6
clone size: .
CDR3 DNA: TGTGCCAGCAGCTACGGACAGACTCAAGAGACCCAGTACTTC
CDR3 protein: CASSYGQTQETQYF

J gene: TRBJ2-4
D gene: .
V gene: TRBV7-2
clone size: few
CDR3 DNA: TGTGCCAGCAGCCCGGCCCTACTAGCCAAAAACATTCAGTACTTC
CDR3 protein: CASSPALLAKNIQYF

J gene: TRBJ2-2
D gene: .
V gene: TRBV7-2
clone size: .
CDR3 DNA: TGTGCCAGCAGCCCGAGACCGTTCACCGGGGAGCTGTTTTTT
CDR3 protein: CASSPRPFTGELFF

J gene: TRBJ2-1
D gene: .
V gene: TRBV6-1
clone size: few
CDR3 DNA: TGTGCCACCCTCAAGGACAACAATGAGCAGTTCTTC
CDR3 protein: CATLKDNNEQFF

J gene: TRBJ2-3
D gene: .
V gene: TRBV29-1
clone size: .
CDR3 DNA: TGCAGCGCCTGTCCCGGAATACACACAGATACGCAGTATTTT
CDR3 protein: CSACPGIHTDTQYF

J gene: TRBJ2-3
D gene: .
V gene: TRBV6-5
clone size: .
CDR3 DNA: TGTGCCAGCAGTGGACGAATGGCCACAGATACGCAGTATTTT
CDR3 protein: CASSGRMATDTQYF

J gene: TRBJ2-2
D gene: TRBD2
V gene: TRBV7-8
clone size: .
CDR3 DNA: TGTGCCAGCAGACCATACCCAGGACTAGCGGGGGGCCGAGGCACCGGGGAGCTGTTTTTT
CDR3 protein: CASRPYPGLAGGRGTGELFF

J gene: TRBJ2-2
D gene: TRBD2
V gene: TRBV4-1
clone size: few
CDR3 DNA: TGCGCCAGCAGCCACCCAGCCAAATCGACTAGCGGGGAGAAGAGCACCGGGGAGCTGTTTTTT
CDR3 protein: CASSHPAKSTSGEKSTGELFF

J gene: TRBJ2-1
D gene: .
V gene: TRBV14
clone size: .
CDR3 DNA: TGTGCCAGCAGCCTCATATCGGGTGAGCAGTTCTTC
CDR3 protein: CASSLISGEQFF

J gene: TRBJ2-3
D gene: TRBD2
V gene: TRBV30
clone size: .
CDR3 DNA: TGTGCCTGGAGCGAGGGACTAGCGGGTCCAGATACGCAGTATTTT
CDR3 protein: CAWSEGLAGPDTQYF

J gene: TRBJ1-1
D gene: .
V gene: TRBV29-1
clone size: .
CDR3 DNA: TGCAGCGTCCAACCAACAGGGTCGGTGGACACTGAAGCTTTCTTT
CDR3 protein: CSVQPTGSVDTEAFF

J gene: TRBJ2-1
D gene: TRBD2
V gene: TRBV27
clone size: .
CDR3 DNA: TGTGCCAGCAGACCCACGGGGGGGCGCTACAATGAGCAGTTCTTC
CDR3 protein: CASRPTGGRYNEQFF

J gene: TRBJ2-7
D gene: .
V gene: TRBV4-3
clone size: once
CDR3 DNA: TGCGCCAGCAGCCCCTCACTCTCCTACGAGCAGTACTTC
CDR3 protein: CASSPSLSYEQYF

J gene: TRBJ1-2
D gene: .
V gene: TRBV7-2
clone size: .
CDR3 DNA: TGTGCCAGCAGCCTCGTAGAGGCTGAAGGCTACACCTTC
CDR3 protein: CASSLVEAEGYTF

J gene: TRBJ2-7
D gene: .
V gene: TRBV6-5
clone size: .
CDR3 DNA: TGTGCCAGCGGCCACACCGCCGAGCAGTACTTC
CDR3 protein: CASGHTAEQYF

J gene: TRBJ1-6
D gene: TRBD1
V gene: TRBV30
clone size: .
CDR3 DNA: TGTGCCTGGAGGGGACAGGGGACCTATAATTCACCCCTCCACTTT
CDR3 protein: CAWRGQGTYNSPLHF

J gene: TRBJ2-2
D gene: .
V gene: TRBV30
clone size: .
CDR3 DNA: TGTGCCTGGAGCACGTCCACCGCGAACACCGGGGAGCTGTTTTTT
CDR3 protein: CAWSTSTANTGELFF

J gene: TRBJ2-2
D gene: TRBD2
V gene: TRBV5-5
clone size: few
CDR3 DNA: TGTGCCAGCAGCTTGGAGCTAGCGGGTGCCGGGGAGCTGTTTTTT
CDR3 protein: CASSLELAGAGELFF

J gene: TRBJ2-1
D gene: .
V gene: TRBV2
clone size: .
CDR3 DNA: TGTGCCAGCTACTTCCGCCCGCCGGGGCCCTACAATGAGCAGTTCTTC
CDR3 protein: CASYFRPPGPYNEQFF